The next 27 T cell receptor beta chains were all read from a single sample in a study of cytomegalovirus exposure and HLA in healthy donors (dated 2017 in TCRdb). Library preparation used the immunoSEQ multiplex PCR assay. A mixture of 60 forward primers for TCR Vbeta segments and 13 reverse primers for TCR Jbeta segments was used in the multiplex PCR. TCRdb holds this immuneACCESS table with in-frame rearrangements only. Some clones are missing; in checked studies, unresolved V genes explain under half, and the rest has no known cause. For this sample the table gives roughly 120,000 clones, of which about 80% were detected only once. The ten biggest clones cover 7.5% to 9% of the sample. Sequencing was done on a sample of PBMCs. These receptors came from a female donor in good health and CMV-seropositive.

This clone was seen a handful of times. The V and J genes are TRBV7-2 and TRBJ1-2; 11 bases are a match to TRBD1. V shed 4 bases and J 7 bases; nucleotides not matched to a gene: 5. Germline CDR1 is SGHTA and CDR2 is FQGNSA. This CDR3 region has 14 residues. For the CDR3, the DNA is TGTGCCAGCAGCTGGGACAGGGGGGTAACTGGCTACACCTTC. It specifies CASSWDRGVTGYTF.

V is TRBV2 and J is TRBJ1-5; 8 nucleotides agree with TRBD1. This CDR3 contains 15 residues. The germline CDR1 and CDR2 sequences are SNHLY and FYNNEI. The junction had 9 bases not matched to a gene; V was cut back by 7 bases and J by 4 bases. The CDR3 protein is CASTVTGGRNQPQHF. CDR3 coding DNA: TGTGCCAGCACCGTTACAGGGGGAAGGAATCAGCCCCAGCATTTT.

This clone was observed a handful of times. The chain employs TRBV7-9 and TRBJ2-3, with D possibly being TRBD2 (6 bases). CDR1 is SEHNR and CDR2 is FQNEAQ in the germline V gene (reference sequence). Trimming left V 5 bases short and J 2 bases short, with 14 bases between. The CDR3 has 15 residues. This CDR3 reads CASSPQGLPTDTQYF. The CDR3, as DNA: TGTGCCAGCAGCCCCCAGGGACTTCCCACAGATACGCAGTATTTT.

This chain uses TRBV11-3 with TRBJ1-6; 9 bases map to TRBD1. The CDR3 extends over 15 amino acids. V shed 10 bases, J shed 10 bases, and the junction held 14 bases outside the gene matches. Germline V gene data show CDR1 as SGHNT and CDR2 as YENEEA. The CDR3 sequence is CATSYRGQGNSPLHF. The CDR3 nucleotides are TGTGCCACCTCCTATCGGGGACAGGGAAACTCACCCCTCCACTTT.

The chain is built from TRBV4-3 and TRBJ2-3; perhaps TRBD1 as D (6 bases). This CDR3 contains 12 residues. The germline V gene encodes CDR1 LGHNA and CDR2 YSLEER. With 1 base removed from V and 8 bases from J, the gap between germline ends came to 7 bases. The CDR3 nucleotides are TGCGCCAGCAGCCAAGGGGGGCTTACGCAGTATTTT. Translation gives CASSQGGLTQYF.

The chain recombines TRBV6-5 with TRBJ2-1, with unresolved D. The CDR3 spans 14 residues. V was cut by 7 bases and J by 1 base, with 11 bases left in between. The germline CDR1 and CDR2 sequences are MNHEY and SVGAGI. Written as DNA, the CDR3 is TGTGCCAGCACACCGTCGGTTTCCTACAATGAGCAGTTCTTC. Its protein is CASTPSVSYNEQFF.

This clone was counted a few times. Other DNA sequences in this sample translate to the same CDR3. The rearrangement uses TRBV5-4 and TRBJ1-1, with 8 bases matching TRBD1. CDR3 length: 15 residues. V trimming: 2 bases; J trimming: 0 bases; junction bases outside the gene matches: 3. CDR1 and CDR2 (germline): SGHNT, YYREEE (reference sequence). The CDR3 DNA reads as TGTGCCAGCAGCTTCGGACAGGGACTGAACACTGAAGCTTTCTTT. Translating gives CASSFGQGLNTEAFF.

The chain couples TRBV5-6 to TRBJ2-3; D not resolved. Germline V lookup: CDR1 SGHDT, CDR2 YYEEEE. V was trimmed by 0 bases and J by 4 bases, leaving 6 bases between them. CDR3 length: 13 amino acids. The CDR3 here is CASSLVFADTQYF. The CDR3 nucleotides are TGTGCCAGCAGCTTGGTGTTCGCAGATACGCAGTATTTT.

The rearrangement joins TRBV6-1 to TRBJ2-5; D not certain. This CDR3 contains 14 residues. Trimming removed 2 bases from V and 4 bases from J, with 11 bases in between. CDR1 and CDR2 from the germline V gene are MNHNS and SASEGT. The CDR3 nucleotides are TGTGCCAGCAGTGAAAAGGCTAGAGGAGAGACCCAGTACTTC. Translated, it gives CASSEKARGETQYF.

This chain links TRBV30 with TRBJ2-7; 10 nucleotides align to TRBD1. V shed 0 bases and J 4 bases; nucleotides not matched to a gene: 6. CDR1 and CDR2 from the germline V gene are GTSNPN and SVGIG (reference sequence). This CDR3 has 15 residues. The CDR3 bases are TGTGCCTGGAGTGTTCCGGGACAGGGGCATTACGAGCAGTACTTC. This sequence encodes CAWSVPGQGHYEQYF.

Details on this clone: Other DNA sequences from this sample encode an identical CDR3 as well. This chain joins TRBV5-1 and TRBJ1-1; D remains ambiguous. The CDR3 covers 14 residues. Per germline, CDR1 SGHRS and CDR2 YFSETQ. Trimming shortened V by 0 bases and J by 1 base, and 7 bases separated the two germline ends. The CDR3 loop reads CASSLAVANTEAFF. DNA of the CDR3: TGCGCCAGCAGCTTGGCCGTGGCGAACACTGAAGCTTTCTTT.

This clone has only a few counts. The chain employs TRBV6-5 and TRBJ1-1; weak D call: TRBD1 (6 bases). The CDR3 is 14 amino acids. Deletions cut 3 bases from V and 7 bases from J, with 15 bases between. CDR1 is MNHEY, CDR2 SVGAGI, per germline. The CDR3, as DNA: TGTGCCAGCAGTTATCACCGACAGGACGGTGAAGCTTTCTTT. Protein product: CASSYHRQDGEAFF.

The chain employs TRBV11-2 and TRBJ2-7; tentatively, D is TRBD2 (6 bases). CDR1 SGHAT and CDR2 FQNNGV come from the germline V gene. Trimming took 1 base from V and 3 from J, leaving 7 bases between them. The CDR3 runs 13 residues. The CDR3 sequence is CASSLVRGYEQYF. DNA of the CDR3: TGTGCCAGCAGCTTAGTGCGGGGCTACGAGCAGTACTTC.

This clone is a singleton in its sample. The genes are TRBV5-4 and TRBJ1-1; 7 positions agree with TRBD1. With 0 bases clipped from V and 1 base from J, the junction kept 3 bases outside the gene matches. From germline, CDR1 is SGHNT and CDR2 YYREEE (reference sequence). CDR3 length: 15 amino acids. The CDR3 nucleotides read TGTGCCAGCAGCTTGGGACGACAGGGGAACACTGAAGCTTTCTTT. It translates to CASSLGRQGNTEAFF.

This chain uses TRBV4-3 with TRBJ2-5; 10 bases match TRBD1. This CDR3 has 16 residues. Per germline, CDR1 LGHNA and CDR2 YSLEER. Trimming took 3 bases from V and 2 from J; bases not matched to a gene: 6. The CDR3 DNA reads TGCGCCAGCAGCCAGTACGGGACAGGGGTTCAAGAGACCCAGTACTTC. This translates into CASSQYGTGVQETQYF.

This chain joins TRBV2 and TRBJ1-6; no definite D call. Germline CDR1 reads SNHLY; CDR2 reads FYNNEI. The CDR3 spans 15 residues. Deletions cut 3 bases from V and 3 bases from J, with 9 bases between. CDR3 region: CASSDSNSYNSPLHF. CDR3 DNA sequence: TGTGCCAGCAGTGATTCTAACAGCTATAATTCACCCCTCCACTTT. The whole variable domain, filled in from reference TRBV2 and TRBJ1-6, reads EPEVTQTPSHQVTQMGQEVILRCVPISNHLYFYWYRQILGQKVEFLVSFYNNEISEKSEIFDDQFSVERPDGSNFTLKIRSTKLEDSAMYFCASSDSNSYNSPLHFGNGTRLTVT.

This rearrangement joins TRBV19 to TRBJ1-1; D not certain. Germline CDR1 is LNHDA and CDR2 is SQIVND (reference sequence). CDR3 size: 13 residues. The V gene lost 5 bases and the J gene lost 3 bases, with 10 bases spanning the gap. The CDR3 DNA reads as TGTGCCAGTAGTGCGGCAGCCTACACTGAAGCTTTCTTT. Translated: CASSAAAYTEAFF.

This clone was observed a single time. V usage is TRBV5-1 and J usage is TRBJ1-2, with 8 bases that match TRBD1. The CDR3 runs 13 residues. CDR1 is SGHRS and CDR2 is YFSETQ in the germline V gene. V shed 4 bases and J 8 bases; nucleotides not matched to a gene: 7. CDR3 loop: CASSIDRGYGYTF. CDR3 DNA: TGCGCCAGCAGCATTGACAGGGGATACGGCTACACCTTC.

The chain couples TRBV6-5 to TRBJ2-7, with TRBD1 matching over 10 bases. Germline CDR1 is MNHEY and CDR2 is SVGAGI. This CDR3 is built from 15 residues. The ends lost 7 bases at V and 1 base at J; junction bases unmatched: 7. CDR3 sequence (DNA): TGTGCCAGCACTGAGACAGGGGGCCTTTCCTACGAGCAGTACTTC. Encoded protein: CASTETGGLSYEQYF.

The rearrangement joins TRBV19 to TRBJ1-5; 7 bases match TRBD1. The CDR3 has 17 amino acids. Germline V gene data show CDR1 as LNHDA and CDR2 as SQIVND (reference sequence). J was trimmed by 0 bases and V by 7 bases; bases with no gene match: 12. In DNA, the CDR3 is TGTGCCAGTAACGACCGGACAGGTCCCTATAGCAATCAGCCCCAGCATTTT. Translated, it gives CASNDRTGPYSNQPQHF.

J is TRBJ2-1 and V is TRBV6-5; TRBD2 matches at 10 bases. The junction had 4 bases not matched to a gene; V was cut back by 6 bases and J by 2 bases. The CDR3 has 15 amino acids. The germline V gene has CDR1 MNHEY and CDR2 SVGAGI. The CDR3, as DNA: TGTGCCAGCAGGCTGAGCGGGGGGGCCTACAATGAGCAGTTCTTC. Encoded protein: CASRLSGGAYNEQFF.

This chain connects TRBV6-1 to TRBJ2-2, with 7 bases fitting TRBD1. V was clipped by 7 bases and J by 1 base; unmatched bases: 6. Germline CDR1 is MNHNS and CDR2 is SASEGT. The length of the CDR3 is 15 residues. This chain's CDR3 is CASISTGRNTGELFF. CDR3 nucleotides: TGTGCCAGCATCTCGACAGGGAGGAACACCGGGGAGCTGTTTTTT.

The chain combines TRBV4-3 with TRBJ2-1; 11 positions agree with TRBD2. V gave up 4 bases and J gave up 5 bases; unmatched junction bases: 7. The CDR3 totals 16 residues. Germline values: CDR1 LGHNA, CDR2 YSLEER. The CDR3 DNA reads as TGCGCCAGCAGCCTTAGTAGCGGGGGGGCCGACAATGAGCAGTTCTTC. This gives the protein CASSLSSGGADNEQFF.

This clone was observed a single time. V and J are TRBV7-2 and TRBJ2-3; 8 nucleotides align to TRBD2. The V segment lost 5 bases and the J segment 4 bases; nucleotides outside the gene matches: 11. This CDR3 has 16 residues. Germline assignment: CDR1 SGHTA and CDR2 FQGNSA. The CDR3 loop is CASSGRRGGRADTQYF. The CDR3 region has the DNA TGTGCCAGCAGCGGACGACGGGGGGGCCGCGCAGATACGCAGTATTTT.

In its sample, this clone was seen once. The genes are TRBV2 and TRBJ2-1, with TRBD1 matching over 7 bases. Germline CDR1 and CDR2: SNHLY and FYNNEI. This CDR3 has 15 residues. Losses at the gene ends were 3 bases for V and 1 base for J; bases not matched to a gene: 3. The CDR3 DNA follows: TGTGCCAGCAGTGAGTACAGGGGATCCTACAATGAGCAGTTCTTC. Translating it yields CASSEYRGSYNEQFF.

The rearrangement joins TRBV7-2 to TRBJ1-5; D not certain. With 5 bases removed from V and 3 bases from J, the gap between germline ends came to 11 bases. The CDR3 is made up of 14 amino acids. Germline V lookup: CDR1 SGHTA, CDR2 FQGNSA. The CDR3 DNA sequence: TGTGCCAGCAGCCCAGCGGGGTCCAATCAGCCCCAGCATTTT. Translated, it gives CASSPAGSNQPQHF.

The CDR3 DNA sequence: TGTGCCGCCGGAGCTAGCGGGGCGTACGAGCAGTACTTC. As protein: CAAGASGAYEQYF. The genes are TRBV15 and TRBJ2-7; TRBD2 aligns across 9 bases. Trimming took 11 bases from V and 4 from J; bases not matched to a gene: 9. The CDR3 length is 13 residues. Per the germline V gene, CDR1 is LNHNV and CDR2 is YYDKDF (reference sequence).